A single sample gave rise to the 20 T cell receptor beta chains below, sequenced in a study of cytomegalovirus exposure and HLA in healthy donors. Profiling relied on immunoSEQ multiplex PCR, and the TCRdb table lists in-frame clones only, not all of them. The sample records some 160,000 clones, approximately 90% being singletons. Sample: PBMCs. Receptor source: a young man in good health and CMV-seronegative.

The gene calls are TRBV13 and TRBJ2-7; TRBD2 matches 7 bases. Per germline, CDR1 PRHDT and CDR2 FYEKMQ (reference sequence). The length of the CDR3 is 16 residues. V lost 6 bases, J lost 0 bases, and 11 bases stayed unmatched. The CDR3 nucleotides are TGTGCCAGCAGAACCGCGGGGGACCTCAGCTCCTACGAGCAGTACTTC. Encoded protein: CASRTAGDLSSYEQYF.

This clone was observed once. The genes are TRBV10-3 and TRBJ2-1, with TRBD2 as a possible D gene (6 bases). The V gene lost 1 base and the J gene lost 2 bases, with 24 bases spanning the gap. The CDR3 spans 20 residues. The V gene's germline CDR1 is ENHRY and CDR2 SYGVKD. CDR3 sequence (DNA): TGTGCCATCAGTGAGTATCCCTCCCGGTCCTCTAGCGCGACCTACAATGAGCAGTTCTTC. It codes for CAISEYPSRSSSATYNEQFF.

The CDR3, as DNA: TGTGCCAGCAGTGAAGTAGGGCGGACTAGCGGGGGCGAGCAGTACTTC. This translates into CASSEVGRTSGGEQYF. J is TRBJ2-7 and V is TRBV6-1; TRBD2 matches at 13 bases. This CDR3 contains 16 residues. In germline, CDR1 is MNHNS, CDR2 SASEGT. The V gene end was trimmed by 1 base and the J gene end by 6 bases; junction bases not matched to a gene: 6.

The rearrangement links TRBV6-1 to TRBJ2-7; tentative D call: TRBD2 (5 bases). Trimming pared 2 bases from V and 5 bases from J, leaving 13 bases between. The CDR3 runs 14 residues. Germline assignment: CDR1 MNHNS and CDR2 SASEGT. The chain's CDR3 is CASSERGKSHEQYF. CDR3 coding DNA: TGTGCCAGCAGTGAACGGGGAAAATCCCACGAGCAGTACTTC.

The rearrangement uses TRBV6-5 and TRBJ1-2; 8 bases map to TRBD1. The junction had 8 bases not matched to a gene; V was cut back by 7 bases and J by 4 bases. The CDR3 is 14 amino acids. CDR1 MNHEY and CDR2 SVGAGI come from the germline V gene. The CDR3 DNA reads TGTGCCAGCACGTCCCGGGACAGGTTCTATGGCTACACCTTC. It yields the protein CASTSRDRFYGYTF.

V is TRBV2 and J is TRBJ1-4; 7 nucleotides line up with TRBD1. The CDR3 loop spans 17 amino acids. Germline loops: CDR1 SNHLY, CDR2 FYNNEI. Trimming removed 6 bases from V and 2 bases from J; junction bases left unmatched: 12. The CDR3 region has the DNA TGTGCCAGCAGGAAGACAGGGTCAAGAGGGACTAATGAAAAACTGTTTTTT. Protein sequence: CASRKTGSRGTNEKLFF. The full variable domain, with the rest looked up from reference TRBV2 and TRBJ1-4, is EPEVTQTPSHQVTQMGQEVILRCVPISNHLYFYWYRQILGQKVEFLVSFYNNEISEKSEIFDDQFSVERPDGSNFTLKIRSTKLEDSAMYFCASRKTGSRGTNEKLFFGSGTQLSVL.

The V call is TRBV5-1, the J call TRBJ2-1, with a weak D call TRBD2 (6 bases). The CDR3 runs to 14 residues. V lost 0 bases, J lost 12 bases, and 16 bases lay in between. Germline CDR1 reads SGHRS; CDR2 reads YFSETQ. The DNA for the CDR3 is TGCGCCAGCAGCTTGGAAGGGACTGCCTCTCGGCAGTTCTTC. Amino acids: CASSLEGTASRQFF. Full variable domain (outside the CDR3, taken from reference TRBV5-1 and TRBJ2-1): KAGVTQTPRYLIKTRGQQVTLSCSPISGHRSVSWYQQTPGQGLQFLFEYFSETQRNKGNFPGRFSGRQFSNSRSEMNVSTLELGDSALYLCASSLEGTASRQFFGPGTRLTVL.

This clone was seen a single time. This chain links TRBV27 with TRBJ2-1; 7 bases fit TRBD1. Germline V gene sequence: CDR1 MNHEY, CDR2 SMNVEV (reference sequence). The CDR3 sequence is 15 residues long. Germline trimming cut 3 bases from V and 0 bases from J; bases unmatched to any gene: 2. The CDR3 loop is CASSLAGGSYNEQFF. The CDR3, as DNA: TGTGCCAGCAGTTTGGCAGGGGGCTCCTACAATGAGCAGTTCTTC.

V is TRBV9 and J is TRBJ1-1; a possible D gene is TRBD1 (6 bases). This CDR3 spans 14 amino acids. Deletions cut 4 bases from V and 5 bases from J, with 15 bases between. Germline assignment: CDR1 SGDLS and CDR2 YYNGEE. CDR3 protein: CASSKQGRRTEAFF. Here the CDR3 DNA reads TGTGCCAGCAGCAAACAGGGTCGGCGGACTGAAGCTTTCTTT.

This chain joins TRBV11-2 and TRBJ2-7, with D possibly being TRBD1 (6 bases). The V gene lost 5 bases and the J gene lost 1 base, with 12 bases spanning the gap. The CDR3 sequence is 14 residues long. Looked up from germline, CDR1 is SGHAT and CDR2 is FQNNGV. CDR3 nucleotides: TGTGCCAGCAGCCTCGCGACAGGATCCTACGAGCAGTACTTC. Translated: CASSLATGSYEQYF.

The chain employs TRBV5-4 and TRBJ2-1, with 12 positions matching TRBD2. The V segment lost 5 bases and the J segment 6 bases; nucleotides outside the gene matches: 6. Germline loops: CDR1 SGHNT, CDR2 YYREEE (reference sequence). The length of the CDR3 is 15 residues. CDR3 nucleotides: TGTGCCAGCAGGCTAGCGGGAGGGCAGTCCAATGAGCAGTTCTTC. As protein: CASRLAGGQSNEQFF.

In its sample, this clone was seen once. The V gene is TRBV5-1, the J gene TRBJ2-2; a weak D match, TRBD1 (5 bases). The CDR3 spans 15 residues. The V and J ends lost 0 bases and 5 bases respectively, with 11 bases between them. Germline assignment: CDR1 SGHRS and CDR2 YFSETQ. The CDR3 is CASSLDRSRTGELFF. CDR3 sequence (DNA): TGCGCCAGCAGCTTGGACAGGTCGAGAACCGGGGAGCTGTTTTTT.

The chain combines TRBV29-1 with TRBJ2-3; weak D call: TRBD1 (6 bases). Between the trimmed V and J ends, which lost 1 base and 7 bases, there was a span of 18 bases. CDR1 is SQVTM and CDR2 is ANQGSEA in the germline V gene. The CDR3 runs 15 residues. The CDR3 sequence: CSVEGAGAAVYTQYF. In DNA, the CDR3 is TGCAGCGTTGAAGGGGCAGGGGCCGCGGTGTATACGCAGTATTTT.

The rearrangement joins TRBV13 to TRBJ2-7; TRBD2 matches at 9 bases. Germline lookup yields CDR1 PRHDT and CDR2 FYEKMQ (reference sequence). This CDR3 spans 16 amino acids. Trimming removed 0 bases from V and 7 bases from J; junction bases left unmatched: 10. The CDR3 reads CASSLGEGGGAREQYF. CDR3 sequence (DNA): TGTGCCAGCAGCTTAGGAGAAGGCGGGGGGGCGAGGGAGCAGTACTTC.

The chain links TRBV5-4 to TRBJ2-5; 7 bases align to TRBD2. CDR3 size: 16 residues. In germline, CDR1 is SGHNT, CDR2 YYREEE (reference sequence). The V segment lost 1 base and the J segment 5 bases; nucleotides outside the gene matches: 11. CDR3: CASSLWLGGGRETQYF. CDR3 DNA: TGTGCCAGCAGCTTGTGGCTAGGCGGGGGTCGGGAGACCCAGTACTTC.

This chain links TRBV6-4 with TRBJ2-5, with 10 bases lining up with TRBD1. The germline gives CDR1 MRHNA, CDR2 SNTAGT. The J segment lost 4 bases and the V segment lost 4 bases, leaving 6 bases of the junction unmatched. The CDR3 extends over 15 amino acids. CDR3 in DNA: TGTGCCAGCAGTGTCGGGACAGGGGTAGGAGAGACCCAGTACTTC. Amino acids: CASSVGTGVGETQYF.

The V gene is TRBV30, the J gene TRBJ2-2; a possible D gene is TRBD2 (6 bases). Trimming removed 0 bases from V and 7 bases from J, with 9 bases in between. CDR3 length: 13 residues. Germline CDR1 reads GTSNPN; CDR2 reads SVGIG (reference sequence). In DNA form, the CDR3 reads TGTGCCTGGAGTGTACGGAGGGGCGGGGAGCTGTTTTTT. It translates to CAWSVRRGGELFF.

The rearrangement links TRBV7-9 to TRBJ2-1; 11 nucleotides agree with TRBD2. V dropped 11 bases and J dropped 7; count of bases not matched to a gene: 16. This CDR3 region has 16 residues. The germline V gene encodes CDR1 SEHNR and CDR2 FQNEAQ (reference sequence). The CDR3 here is CAEDPAGTSGPNEQFF. CDR3 bases: TGTGCCGAGGACCCCGCCGGGACTAGCGGACCTAATGAGCAGTTCTTC.

The J gene is TRBJ2-5, the V gene TRBV6-5; 8 positions agree with TRBD2. V lost 5 bases, J lost 1 base, and 6 bases stayed unmatched. In germline, CDR1 is MNHEY, CDR2 SVGAGI. This CDR3 contains 15 residues. CDR3 sequence reads: CASSPRGGLQETQYF. The CDR3 DNA reads TGTGCCAGCAGTCCCCGGGGGGGCCTCCAAGAGACCCAGTACTTC.

The chain has TRBV11-2 and TRBJ2-7; 10 bases fit TRBD2. CDR1 SGHAT and CDR2 FQNNGV come from the germline V gene. V lost 1 base, J lost 3 bases, and 0 bases stayed unmatched. The CDR3 has 14 amino acids. The CDR3 protein is CASSLVAGGYEQYF. The CDR3 DNA follows: TGTGCCAGCAGCTTAGTAGCGGGGGGCTACGAGCAGTACTTC.